The entry below describes one T cell receptor (beta chain). One entry per CDR3 protein, without DNA, is what TCRdb gives after re-calling the 5' RACE reads. The sample totals about 380,000 distinct CDR3 sequences. This sample is drawn from a study of monozygotic twins with inflammatory bowel disease. Germline V lookup: CDR1 SGHTA, CDR2 FQGTGA. The CDR3 spans 15 residues. This receptor was obtained from a human donor with ulcerative colitis or Crohn's disease, or a healthy co-twin of an affected twin (not recorded which). The chain couples TRBV7-3 to TRBJ2-2; the TCRdb call, TRBD1, lacks DNA for checking. Sequencing was performed on blood. This CDR3 reads CASSLTRAVTGELFF.